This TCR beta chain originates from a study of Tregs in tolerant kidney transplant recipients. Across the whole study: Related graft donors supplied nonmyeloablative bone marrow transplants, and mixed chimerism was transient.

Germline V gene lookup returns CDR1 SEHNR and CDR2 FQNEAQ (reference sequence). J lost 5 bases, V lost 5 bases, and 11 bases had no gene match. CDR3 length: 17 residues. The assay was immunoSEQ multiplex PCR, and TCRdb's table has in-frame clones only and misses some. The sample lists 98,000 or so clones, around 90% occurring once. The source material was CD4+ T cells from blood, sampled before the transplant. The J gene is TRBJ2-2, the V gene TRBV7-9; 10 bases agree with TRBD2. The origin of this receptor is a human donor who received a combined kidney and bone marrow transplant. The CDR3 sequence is CASSLPHLAGATGELFF. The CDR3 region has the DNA TGTGCCAGCAGCCTGCCCCACCTAGCGGGAGCGACCGGGGAGCTGTTTTTT. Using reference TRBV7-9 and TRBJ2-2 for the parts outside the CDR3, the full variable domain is DTGVSQNPRHKITKRGQNVTFRCDPISEHNRLYWYRQTLGQGPEFLTYFQNEAQLEKSRLLSDRFSAERPKGSFSTLEIQRTEQGDSAMYLCASSLPHLAGATGELFFGEGSRLTVL.